This T cell receptor beta chain emerged from a study of blood T cell repertoires in COVID-19. The table came from immunoSEQ multiplex PCR; TCRdb's copy has only in-frame clones and leaves some out. The table lists roughly 100,000 clones, about 79% of them singletons. Sample: peripheral blood. The sequence came from a woman at least 80 years old with active or convalescent COVID-19.

CDR3 protein: CAWGRARGKGYGYTF. CDR3 sequence (DNA): TGTGCCTGGGGAAGGGCAAGGGGTAAAGGCTATGGCTACACCTTC. V and J are TRBV30 and TRBJ1-2; D perhaps matches TRBD1 (5 bases). V was trimmed by 5 bases and J by 4 bases, leaving 20 bases between them. Germline CDR1 is GTSNPN and CDR2 is SVGIG (reference sequence). CDR3 length: 15 amino acids.